This T cell receptor beta chain appears in the sequencing data of a study of human T cells and chemical hapten exposure. Study summary: Scalp application of diphenylcyclopropenone was performed weekly in patients across the entire approximately 24-week study.

TCRdb fed the RACE reads into MiXCR, producing one record per CDR3 protein. The sample shows around 110,000 distinct CDR3 sequences, over 10% of them seen only once. Note on this clonotype: Its antigen is not identified.

General study points: There were significantly more large CDR3 similarity clusters among expanded TCRs than among controls. DPC sensitization left the count of TCRs above 1 in 1000 unchanged.

The germline V gene has CDR1 MNHEY and CDR2 SVGEGT. Trimming pared 5 bases from V and 9 bases from J, leaving 11 bases between. CDR3 size: 12 residues. Time point defined: patch test 1, 2 weeks after DPC sensitization. The treatment here: therapeutic diphenylcyclopropenone sensitization with weekly scalp DPC. The sample here was whole blood, taken in connection with sensitization to the hapten diphenylcyclopropenone (DPC). This clonotype was obtained from a woman in her 50s with alopecia areata. Some clones in this sample may be carry-over from other donors' samples. The rearrangement uses TRBV6-2 or TRBV6-3 and TRBJ2-1; D remains ambiguous. The chain's CDR3 is CASSLRTGEQFF. The CDR3 nucleotides are TGTGCCAGCAGTCTACGGACGGGTGAGCAGTTCTTC.